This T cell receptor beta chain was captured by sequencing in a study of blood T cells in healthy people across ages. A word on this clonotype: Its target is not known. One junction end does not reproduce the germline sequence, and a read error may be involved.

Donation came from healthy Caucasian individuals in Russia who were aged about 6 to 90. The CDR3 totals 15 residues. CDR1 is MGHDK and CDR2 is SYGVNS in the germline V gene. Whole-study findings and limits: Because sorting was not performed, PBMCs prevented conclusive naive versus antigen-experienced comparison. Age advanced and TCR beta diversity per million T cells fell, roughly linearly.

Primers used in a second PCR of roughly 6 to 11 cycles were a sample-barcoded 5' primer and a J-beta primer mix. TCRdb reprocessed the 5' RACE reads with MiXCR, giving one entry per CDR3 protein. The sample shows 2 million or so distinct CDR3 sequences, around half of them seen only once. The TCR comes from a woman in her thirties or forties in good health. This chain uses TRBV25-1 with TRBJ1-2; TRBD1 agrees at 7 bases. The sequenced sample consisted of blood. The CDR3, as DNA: TGTGCCAGCAGCGGCACAGGGGTTGCGACCTATGGCTATACCTTC. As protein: CASSGTGVATYGYTF.